A single sample gave rise to the 9 T cell receptor beta chains below, sequenced in a study of T cells in Graves' hyperthyroidism and ophthalmopathy. TCR beta CDR3 sequences were amplified from RNA transcripts. First-round RT-PCR with HTBI primers amplified the TCR CDR3 region. One entry per CDR3 protein, called by TCRdb with MiXCR from the multiplex PCR reads. The sample includes 450,000 to 700,000 distinct CDR3 sequences, around 45% seen only once; the top ten take about 20%. Sample: peripheral blood or thyroid tissue (not recorded which). These TCRs come from an adult woman with Graves' disease, either hyperthyroidism or ophthalmopathy (not recorded which).

The chain carries TRBV5-6 and TRBJ1-1; no firm D call. Trimming took 1 base from V and 10 from J, leaving 14 bases between them. Germline CDR1 is SGHDT and CDR2 is YYEEEE. The CDR3 extends over 13 amino acids. In nucleotides, the CDR3 is TGTGCCAGCAGCTTGACTGTAGGAGGGAGAGCTTTCTTT. It translates to CASSLTVGGRAFF.

This sequence joins TRBV11-1 and TRBJ2-7, with D hard to call. V shed 0 bases and J shed 3 bases, with 9 bases lying between them. Germline CDR1 SGHAT, CDR2 FQDESV (reference sequence). The CDR3 covers 14 residues. As DNA, the CDR3 is TGTGCCAGCAGCTTAGCAGGAAAGATCTACGAGCAGTACTTC. Its protein is CASSLAGKIYEQYF.

In regard to this clonotype: An end of the junction does not agree with germline; a read error may underlie this. This chain links TRBV19 with TRBJ2-6; TRBD2 is a possible D gene (6 bases). CDR3 length equals 16 residues. Germline V CDR1 and CDR2: LNHDA, SQIVND (reference sequence). In nucleotides, the CDR3 is TGTGCCAGTAGGGGGAGGCGGAACTCTGGGGCCAACGCCCTGACTTTC. The encoded protein is CASRGRRNSGANALTF.

There are many counts of this clonotype. The chain joins TRBV25-1 to TRBJ1-5; D is undetermined. The V gene's germline CDR1 is MGHDK and CDR2 SYGVNS. This CDR3 has 14 amino acids. V lost 3 bases and J 5 bases, leaving 11 bases between the germline ends. The CDR3 loop is CASSDYSTYQPQHF. The CDR3 DNA follows: TGTGCCAGCAGTGATTATAGTACCTATCAGCCCCAGCATTTT.

With regard to this clonotype: The junction and the germline gene differ at one end; a read error may be behind it. The CDR3 DNA sequence: TGTGCCAGCAGCTACAGGGGGCAGGTTTTGAACAATGAAGCTTTCTTT. This codes for CASSYRGQVLNNEAFF. The chain recombines TRBV2 with TRBJ1-1, with 9 bases fitting TRBD1. This CDR3 contains 16 residues. Per the germline V gene, CDR1 is SNHLY and CDR2 is FYNNEI. The entire variable domain, with the rest obtained from reference TRBV2 and TRBJ1-1, is as follows: EPEVTQTPSHQVTQMGQEVILRCVPISNHLYFYWYRQILGQKVEFLVSFYNNEISEKSEIFDDQFSVERPDGSNFTLKIRSTKLEDSAMYFCASSYRGQVLNNEAFFGQGTRLTVV.

The table lists this clonotype with many counts. The chain employs TRBV5-1 and TRBJ2-5; D remains unclear. The CDR3 extends over 15 amino acids. Germline values: CDR1 SGHRS, CDR2 YFSETQ. Trimming removed 0 bases at V and 4 bases at J, with 13 bases between. The CDR3 DNA sequence: TGCGCCAGCAGCTTGGGGCGGAAGATCCGAGAGACCCAGTACTTC. Protein sequence: CASSLGRKIRETQYF.

Comment on this clonotype: The junction does not match germline at one end; this may be a read error. The chain links TRBV27 to TRBJ1-1, with TRBD1 as a possible D gene (5 bases). This CDR3 has 9 amino acids. In germline, CDR1 is MNHEY, CDR2 SMNVEV (reference sequence). For the CDR3, the DNA is TGTGCCAGCAGTTCCACGGGGGGATTT. This gives the protein CASSSTGGF.

This clonotype came up many times. The chain recombines TRBV15 with TRBJ2-5; D is undetermined. Germline V gene data show CDR1 as LNHNV and CDR2 as YYDKDF (reference sequence). With 3 bases removed from V and 5 bases from J, the gap between germline ends came to 7 bases. The CDR3 has 12 residues. The CDR3 reads CATSRRSETQYF. The CDR3 DNA reads TGTGCCACCAGCAGGAGGTCTGAGACCCAGTACTTC.

The gene calls are TRBV7-2 and TRBJ2-7, with 7 bases lining up with TRBD2. This CDR3 has 15 residues. V lost 5 bases to trimming and J lost 6 bases; unmatched junction nucleotides: 13. CDR1 is SGHTA, CDR2 FQGNSA, per germline. For the CDR3, the DNA is TGTGCCAGCAGCCTCTACCGTGGCGGGAGTTCCGAGCAGTACTTC. It yields the protein CASSLYRGGSSEQYF.